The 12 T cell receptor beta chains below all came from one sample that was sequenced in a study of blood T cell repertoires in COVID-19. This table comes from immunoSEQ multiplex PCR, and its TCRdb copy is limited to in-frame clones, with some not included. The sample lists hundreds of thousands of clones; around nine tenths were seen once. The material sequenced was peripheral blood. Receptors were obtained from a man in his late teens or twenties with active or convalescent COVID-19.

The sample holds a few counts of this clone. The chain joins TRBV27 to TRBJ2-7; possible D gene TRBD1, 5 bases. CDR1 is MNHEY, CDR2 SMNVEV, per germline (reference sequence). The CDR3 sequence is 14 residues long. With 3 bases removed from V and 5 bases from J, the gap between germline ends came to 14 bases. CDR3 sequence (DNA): TGTGCCAGCAGTTTGAAGCCCGCAGGGAACGAGCAGTACTTC. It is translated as CASSLKPAGNEQYF.

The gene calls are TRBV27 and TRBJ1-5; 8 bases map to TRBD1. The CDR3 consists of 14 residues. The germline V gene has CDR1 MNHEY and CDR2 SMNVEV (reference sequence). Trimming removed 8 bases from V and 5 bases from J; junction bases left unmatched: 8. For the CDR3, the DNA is TGTGCCAGCCGATCGGGGACAGGTCATCAGCCCCAGCATTTT. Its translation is CASRSGTGHQPQHF.

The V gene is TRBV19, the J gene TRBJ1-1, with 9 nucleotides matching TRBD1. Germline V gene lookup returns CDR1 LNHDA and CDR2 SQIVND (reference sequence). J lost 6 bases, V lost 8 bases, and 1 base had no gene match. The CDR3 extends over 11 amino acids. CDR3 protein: CASGDRAEAFF. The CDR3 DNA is TGTGCCAGTGGGGACAGGGCTGAAGCTTTCTTT.

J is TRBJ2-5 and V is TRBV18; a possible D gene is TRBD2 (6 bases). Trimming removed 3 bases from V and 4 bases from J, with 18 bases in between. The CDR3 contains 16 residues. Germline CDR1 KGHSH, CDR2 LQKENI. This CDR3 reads CASSPPMIRGGETQYF. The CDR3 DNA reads TGTGCCAGCTCACCCCCGATGATTCGGGGAGGAGAGACCCAGTACTTC.

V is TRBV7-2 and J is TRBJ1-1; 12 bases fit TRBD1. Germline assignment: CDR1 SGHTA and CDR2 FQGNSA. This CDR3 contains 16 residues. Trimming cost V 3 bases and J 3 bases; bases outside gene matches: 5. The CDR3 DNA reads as TGTGCCAGCAGCTTCCTGGGACAGGGGGCCGACACTGAAGCTTTCTTT. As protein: CASSFLGQGADTEAFF.

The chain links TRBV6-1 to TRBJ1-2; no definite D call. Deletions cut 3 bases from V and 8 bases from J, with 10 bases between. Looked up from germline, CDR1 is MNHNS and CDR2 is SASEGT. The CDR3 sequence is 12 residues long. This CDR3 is CASSEVGAGYTF. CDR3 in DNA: TGTGCCAGCAGTGAGGTGGGAGCGGGCTACACCTTC.

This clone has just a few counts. The CDR3 reads CASSDSLAENTGELFF. CDR3 nucleotide sequence: TGTGCCAGCAGTGACTCACTAGCGGAGAACACCGGGGAGCTGTTTTTT. This sequence joins TRBV2 and TRBJ2-2, with 8 bases lining up with TRBD2. The CDR3 length is 16 residues. V gave up 3 bases and J gave up 1 base; unmatched junction bases: 4. CDR1 and CDR2 (germline): SNHLY, FYNNEI.

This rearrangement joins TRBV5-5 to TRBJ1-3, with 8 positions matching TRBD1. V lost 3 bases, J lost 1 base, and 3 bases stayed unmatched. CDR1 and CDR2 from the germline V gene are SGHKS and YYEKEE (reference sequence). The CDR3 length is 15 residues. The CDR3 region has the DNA TGTGCCAGCAGCTCCGACAGGGGATCTGGAAACACCATATATTTT. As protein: CASSSDRGSGNTIYF.

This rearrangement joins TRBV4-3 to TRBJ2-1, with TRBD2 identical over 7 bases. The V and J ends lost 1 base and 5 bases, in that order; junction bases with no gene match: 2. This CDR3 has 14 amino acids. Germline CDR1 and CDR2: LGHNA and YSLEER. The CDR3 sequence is CASSQAGGNNEQFF. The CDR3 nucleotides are TGCGCCAGCAGCCAAGCGGGGGGAAACAATGAGCAGTTCTTC.

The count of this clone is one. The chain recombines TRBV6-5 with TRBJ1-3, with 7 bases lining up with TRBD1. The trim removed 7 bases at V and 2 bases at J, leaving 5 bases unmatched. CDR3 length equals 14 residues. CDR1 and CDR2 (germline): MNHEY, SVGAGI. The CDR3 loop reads CASTLGQPGNTIYF. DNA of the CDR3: TGTGCCAGCACTCTGGGACAGCCTGGAAACACCATATATTTT.

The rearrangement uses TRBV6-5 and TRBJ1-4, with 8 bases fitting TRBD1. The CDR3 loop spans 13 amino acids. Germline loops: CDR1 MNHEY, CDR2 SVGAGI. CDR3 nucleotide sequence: TGTGTCTTACGCGGACAGGGATTCGAAAAACTGTTTTTT. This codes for CVLRGQGFEKLFF.

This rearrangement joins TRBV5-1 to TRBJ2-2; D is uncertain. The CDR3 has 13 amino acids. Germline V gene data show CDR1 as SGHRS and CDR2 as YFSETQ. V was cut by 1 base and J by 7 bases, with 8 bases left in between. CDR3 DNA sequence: TGCGCCAGCAGCTTGTCGAGTAACGGGGAGCTGTTTTTT. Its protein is CASSLSSNGELFF.